This TCR beta chain originates from a study of CD8+CD57+ T cells in acquired aplastic anemia. The wider study: DNA recovered from sorted CD4+ and CD8+ cells had a mean of roughly 3 ug. Overall study results and limits: There were approximately 27 CD8+ CDR3 sequences that occurred in both patients and controls.

V was shortened by 0 bases and J by 6 bases, with 11 bases between the two germline ends. Germline CDR1 and CDR2: SGDLS and YYNGEE. This CDR3 is 14 amino acids long. With respect to this clonotype: Antigen unknown.

Previously, flow cytometry had revealed CD8+CD57+ cell expansion in the patients chosen for sequencing. For CDR3 and TCR beta VDJ profiling, genomic DNA was the template used. One entry per CDR3 protein, called by TCRdb with MiXCR from the reads. In the table there are 160,000 or so distinct CDR3 sequences, less than 50% of which are singletons. The TCR was taken from a human donor with aplastic anemia. Sequenced: sorted CD4+, CD8+, or CD8+CD57+ T cells (not recorded which) from PBMCs. The chain couples TRBV9 to TRBJ2-3; D perhaps matches TRBD2 (6 bases). CDR3: CASSVVASVDTQYF. As DNA, the CDR3 is TGTGCCAGCAGCGTAGTCGCTAGCGTGGATACGCAGTATTTT.